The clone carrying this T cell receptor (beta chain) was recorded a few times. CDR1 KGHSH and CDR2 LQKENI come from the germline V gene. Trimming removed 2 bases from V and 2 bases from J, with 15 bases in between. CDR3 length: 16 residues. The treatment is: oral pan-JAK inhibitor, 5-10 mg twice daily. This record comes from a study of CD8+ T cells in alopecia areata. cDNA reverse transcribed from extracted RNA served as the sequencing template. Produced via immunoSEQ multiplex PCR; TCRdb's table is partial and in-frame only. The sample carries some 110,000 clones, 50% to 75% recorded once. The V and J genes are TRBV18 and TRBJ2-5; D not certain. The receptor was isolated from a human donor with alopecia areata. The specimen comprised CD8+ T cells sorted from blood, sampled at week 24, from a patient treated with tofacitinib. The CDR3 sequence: CASSPVNDTIQETQYF. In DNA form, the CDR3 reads TGTGCCAGCTCACCAGTAAATGACACCATACAAGAGACCCAGTACTTC. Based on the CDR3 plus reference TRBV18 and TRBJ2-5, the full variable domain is NAGVMQNPRHLVRRRGQEARLRCSPMKGHSHVYWYRQLPEEGLKFMVYLQKENIIDESGMPKERFSAEFPKEGPSILRIQQVVRGDSAAYFCASSPVNDTIQETQYFGPGTRLLVL.